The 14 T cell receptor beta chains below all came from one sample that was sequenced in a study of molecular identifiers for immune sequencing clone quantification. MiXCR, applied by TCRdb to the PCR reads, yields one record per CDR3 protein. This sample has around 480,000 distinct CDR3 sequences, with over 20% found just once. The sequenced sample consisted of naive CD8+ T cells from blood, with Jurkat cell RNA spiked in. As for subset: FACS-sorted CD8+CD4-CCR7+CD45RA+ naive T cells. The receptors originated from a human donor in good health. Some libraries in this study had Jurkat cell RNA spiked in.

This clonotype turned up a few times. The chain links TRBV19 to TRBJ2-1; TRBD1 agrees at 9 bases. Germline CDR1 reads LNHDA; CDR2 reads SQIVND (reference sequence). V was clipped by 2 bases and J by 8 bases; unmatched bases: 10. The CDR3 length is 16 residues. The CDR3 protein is CASSIMTGGVKDEQFF. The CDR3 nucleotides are TGTGCCAGTAGTATAATGACAGGGGGTGTAAAGGATGAGCAGTTCTTC.

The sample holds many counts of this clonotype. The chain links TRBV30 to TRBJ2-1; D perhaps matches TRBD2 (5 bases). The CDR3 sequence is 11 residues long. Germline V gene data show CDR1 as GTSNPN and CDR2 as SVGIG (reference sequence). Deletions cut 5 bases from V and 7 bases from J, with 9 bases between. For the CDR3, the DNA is TGTGCCTGGGAGGACTCTAATGAGCAGTTCTTC. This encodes CAWEDSNEQFF.

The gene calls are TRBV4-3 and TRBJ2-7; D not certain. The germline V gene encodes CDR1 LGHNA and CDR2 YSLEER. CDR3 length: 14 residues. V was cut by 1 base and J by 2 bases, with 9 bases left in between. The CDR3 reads CASSQGGGTYEQYF. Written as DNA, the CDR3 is TGCGCCAGCAGCCAAGGAGGCGGTACCTACGAGCAGTACTTC.

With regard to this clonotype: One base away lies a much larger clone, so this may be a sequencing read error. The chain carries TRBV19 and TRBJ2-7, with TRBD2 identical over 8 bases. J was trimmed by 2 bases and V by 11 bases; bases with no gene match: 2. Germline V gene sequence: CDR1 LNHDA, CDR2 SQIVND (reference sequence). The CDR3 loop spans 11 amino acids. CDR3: CAAGGAYEQYF. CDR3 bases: TGTGCCGCCGGGGGGGCCTACGAGCAGTACTTC.

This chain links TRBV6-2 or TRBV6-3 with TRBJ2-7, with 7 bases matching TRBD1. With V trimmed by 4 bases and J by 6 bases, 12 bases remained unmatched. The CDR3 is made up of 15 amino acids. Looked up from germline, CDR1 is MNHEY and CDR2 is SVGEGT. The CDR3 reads CASSSQGQRRVEQYF. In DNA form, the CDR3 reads TGTGCCAGCAGTTCCCAGGGACAGAGGCGGGTCGAGCAGTACTTC.

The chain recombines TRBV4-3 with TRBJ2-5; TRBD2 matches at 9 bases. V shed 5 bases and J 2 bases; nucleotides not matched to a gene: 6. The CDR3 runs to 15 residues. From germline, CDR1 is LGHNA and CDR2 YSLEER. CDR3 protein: CASSRSSGAQETQYF. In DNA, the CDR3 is TGCGCCAGCAGCAGGTCTAGCGGGGCTCAAGAGACCCAGTACTTC.

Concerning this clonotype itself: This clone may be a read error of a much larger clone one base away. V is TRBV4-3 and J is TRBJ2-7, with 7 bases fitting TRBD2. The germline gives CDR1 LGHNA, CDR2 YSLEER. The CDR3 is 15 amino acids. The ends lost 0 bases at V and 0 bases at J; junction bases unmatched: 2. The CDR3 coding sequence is TGCGCCAGCAGCCAAGATTGGACTAGCTCCTACGAGCAGTACTTC. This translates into CASSQDWTSSYEQYF.

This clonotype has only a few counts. This CDR3 is CASSLEAASGSYEQYF. For the CDR3, the DNA is TGCGCCAGCAGCTTGGAGGCCGCTAGCGGCTCCTACGAGCAGTACTTC. This chain joins TRBV5-1 and TRBJ2-7; 7 bases agree with TRBD2. V dropped 0 bases and J dropped 0; count of bases not matched to a gene: 6. This CDR3 has 16 amino acids. Per germline, CDR1 SGHRS and CDR2 YFSETQ.

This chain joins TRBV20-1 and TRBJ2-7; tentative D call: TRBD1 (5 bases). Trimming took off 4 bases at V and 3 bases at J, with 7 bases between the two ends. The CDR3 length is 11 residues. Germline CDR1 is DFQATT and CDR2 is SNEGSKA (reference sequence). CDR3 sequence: CSAITGYEQYF. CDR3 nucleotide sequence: TGCAGTGCTATAACAGGCTACGAGCAGTACTTC.

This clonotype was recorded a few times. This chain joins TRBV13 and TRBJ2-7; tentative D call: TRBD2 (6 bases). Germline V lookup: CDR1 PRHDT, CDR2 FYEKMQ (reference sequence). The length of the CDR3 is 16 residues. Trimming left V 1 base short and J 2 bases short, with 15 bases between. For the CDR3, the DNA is TGTGCCAGCAGCTTAGTTGGTAGCGGAGATGCCTACGAGCAGTACTTC. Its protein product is CASSLVGSGDAYEQYF.

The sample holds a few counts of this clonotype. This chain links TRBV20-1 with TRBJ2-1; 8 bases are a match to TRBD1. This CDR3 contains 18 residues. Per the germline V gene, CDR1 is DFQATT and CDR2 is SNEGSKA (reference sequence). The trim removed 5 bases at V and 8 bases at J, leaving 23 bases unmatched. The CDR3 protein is CSAPQPGQVRVFIYEQFF. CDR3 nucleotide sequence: TGCAGTGCTCCTCAGCCGGGACAGGTTCGGGTTTTTATCTATGAGCAGTTCTTC.

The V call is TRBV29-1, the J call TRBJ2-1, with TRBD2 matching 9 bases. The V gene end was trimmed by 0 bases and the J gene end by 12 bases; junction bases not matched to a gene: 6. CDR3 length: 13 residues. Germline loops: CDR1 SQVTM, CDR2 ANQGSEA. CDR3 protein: CSVEEGGGAGQFF. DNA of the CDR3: TGCAGCGTTGAAGAGGGCGGGGGGGCCGGGCAGTTCTTC.

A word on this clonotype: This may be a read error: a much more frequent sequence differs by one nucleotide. The CDR3 loop reads CANSLEDYSNQPQHF. The CDR3 DNA sequence: TGTGCCAACAGCTTAGAAGATTATAGCAATCAGCCCCAGCATTTT. The V and J genes are TRBV7-2 and TRBJ1-5; no reliable D call. The CDR3 is 15 amino acids. In germline, CDR1 is SGHTA, CDR2 FQGNSA.

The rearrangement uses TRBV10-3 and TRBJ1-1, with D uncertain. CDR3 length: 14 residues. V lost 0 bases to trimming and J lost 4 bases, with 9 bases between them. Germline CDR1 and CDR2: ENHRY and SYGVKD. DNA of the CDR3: TGTGCCATCAGTGAGTCGCGGGTTGCCACTGAAGCTTTCTTT. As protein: CAISESRVATEAFF.